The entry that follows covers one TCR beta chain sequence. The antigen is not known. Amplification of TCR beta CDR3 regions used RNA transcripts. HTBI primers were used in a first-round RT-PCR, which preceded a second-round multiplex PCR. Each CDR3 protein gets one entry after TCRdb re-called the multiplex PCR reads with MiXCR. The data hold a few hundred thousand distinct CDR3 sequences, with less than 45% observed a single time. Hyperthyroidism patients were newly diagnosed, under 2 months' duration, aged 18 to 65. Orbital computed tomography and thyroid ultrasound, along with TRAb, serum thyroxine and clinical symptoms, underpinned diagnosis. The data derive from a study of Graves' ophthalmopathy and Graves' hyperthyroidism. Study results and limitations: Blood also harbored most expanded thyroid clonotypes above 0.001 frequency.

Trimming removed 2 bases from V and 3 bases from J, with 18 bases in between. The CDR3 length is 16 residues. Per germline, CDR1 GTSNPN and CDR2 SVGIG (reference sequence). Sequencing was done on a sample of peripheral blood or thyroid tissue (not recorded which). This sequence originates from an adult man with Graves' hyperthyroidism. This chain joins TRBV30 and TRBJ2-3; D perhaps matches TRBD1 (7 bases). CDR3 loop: CAWSFPGGIRTDTQYF. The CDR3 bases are TGTGCCTGGAGTTTCCCAGGGGGGATCAGGACAGATACGCAGTATTTT.